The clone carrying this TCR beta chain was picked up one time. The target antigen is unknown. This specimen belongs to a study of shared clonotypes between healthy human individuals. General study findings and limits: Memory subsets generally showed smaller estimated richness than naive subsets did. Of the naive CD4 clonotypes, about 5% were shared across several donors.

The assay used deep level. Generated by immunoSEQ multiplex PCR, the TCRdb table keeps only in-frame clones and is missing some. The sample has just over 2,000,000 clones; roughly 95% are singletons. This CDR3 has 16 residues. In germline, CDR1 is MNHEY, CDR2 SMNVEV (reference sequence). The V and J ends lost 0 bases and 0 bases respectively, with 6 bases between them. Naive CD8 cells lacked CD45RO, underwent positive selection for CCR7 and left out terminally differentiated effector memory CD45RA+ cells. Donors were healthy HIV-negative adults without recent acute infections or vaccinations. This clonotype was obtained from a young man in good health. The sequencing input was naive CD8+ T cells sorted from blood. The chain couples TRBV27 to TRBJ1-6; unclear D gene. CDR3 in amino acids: CASSLSESSYNSPLHF. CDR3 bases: TGTGCCAGCAGTTTATCGGAGAGCTCCTATAATTCACCCCTCCACTTT.